This T cell receptor beta chain was identified during a study of PD-L1 blockade in urothelial cancer. Findings of the study overall: Lower than median blood TCR clonality before treatment predicted better survival.

This clone was detected only once. Antigen: not known. Diagnoses among patients were locally advanced or metastatic urothelial carcinoma. Produced via immunoSEQ multiplex PCR; TCRdb's table is partial and in-frame only. In the table there are some 52,000 clones, around 77% of which are singletons. The junction had 9 bases not matched to a gene; V was cut back by 5 bases and J by 6 bases. This CDR3 is 16 amino acids long. CDR1 is SGHAT and CDR2 is FQNNGV in the germline V gene. The chain carries TRBV11-2 and TRBJ2-3; the match to TRBD1 covers 12 bases. The starting material was PBMCs, obtained around atezolizumab (anti-PD-L1) treatment. The receptor was derived from a man between 65 and 85 years old with urothelial cancer. The CDR3 sequence: CASSPGTGGLIDTQYF. The CDR3, as DNA: TGTGCCAGCAGCCCCGGGACAGGGGGCCTGATCGATACGCAGTATTTT.